What follows describes a single T cell receptor beta chain. This sample is part of a study of blood T cell repertoires in COVID-19. Clones were read by immunoSEQ multiplex PCR, and TCRdb kept only the in-frame ones, dropping some. The data contain more than 95,000 clones, 85% to 90% of them seen just once; the ten biggest clones take up 7.9%. The CDR3 contains 13 residues. V was shortened by 6 bases and J by 3 bases, with 12 bases between the two germline ends. CDR1 SQVTM and CDR2 ANQGSEA come from the germline V gene. J is TRBJ1-3 and V is TRBV29-1; perhaps TRBD1 as D (5 bases). The sequenced material came from peripheral blood. The source of this sequence is a man aged 70-80 years who had recovered from COVID-19. The CDR3 reads CSVERQFGNTIYF. The CDR3 DNA reads as TGCAGCGTCGAAAGACAGTTTGGAAACACCATATATTTT.